The rows below give T cell receptor beta chains drawn from one sample of a study of T-cell memory formation after mild COVID-19. TCRdb re-derived calls from the 5' RACE reads in MiXCR, one entry per CDR3 protein. The repertoire holds 80,000 to 130,000 distinct CDR3 sequences, with 11% as singletons. The specimen was PBMCs or a T cell subset sorted from them (not recorded which). The origin of the receptors is a man between 18 and 35 years old who had mild COVID-19 (a few samples of this study predate the infection). Cell type and time point are not known. CDR3s include the opening cysteine and the closing phenylalanine or tryptophan. The D gene is left open where the match is weak. Rows may omit the clone size; those that give it use once, few, many or a size class.

>TRBJ2-2|.|.|TRBV5-1
TGCGCCAGCAGCTTGGAGTACCCAGGCGGGGAGCTGTTTTTT
CASSLEYPGGELFF
>TRBJ1-2|.|few|TRBV7-9
TGTGCCAGCAGCTTAGGTTGGAACTATGGCTACACCTTC
CASSLGWNYGYTF
>TRBJ2-5|.|few|TRBV6-2/TRBV6-3
TGTGCCAGCAGTTACTACGGACTCGAGACCCAGTACTTC
CASSYYGLETQYF
>TRBJ2-2|.|.|TRBV12-3/TRBV12-4
TGTGCCAGCACCTTAGGCGGCCGTTTGAACACCGGGGAGCTGTTTTTT
CASTLGGRLNTGELFF
>TRBJ1-1|.|many|TRBV18
TGTGCCAGCAGCCCGGGGACTGAAGCTTTCTTT
CASSPGTEAFF
>TRBJ1-2|.|.|TRBV5-1
TGCGCCAGCAGCTTGGCCGAAGGAACTGTGCGTCCCGGCTACACCTTC
CASSLAEGTVRPGYTF
>TRBJ1-2|.|few|TRBV5-1
TGCGCCAGCAGCTTTAATCCGTCGGATGGCTACACCTTC
CASSFNPSDGYTF
>TRBJ2-5|.|.|TRBV11-2
TGTGCCAGCAGTGAACAGGTCCAAGAGACCCAGTACTTC
CASSEQVQETQYF
>TRBJ1-4|TRBD1|.|TRBV12-3/TRBV12-4
TGTGCCAGCAGTCCGGGACAGCTTAATGAAAAACTGTTTTTT
CASSPGQLNEKLFF
>TRBJ2-3|TRBD2|.|TRBV9
TGTGCCAGCAGCAGCATTACCGGGACTAGCGGGGTTAGCACAGATACGCAGTATTTT
CASSSITGTSGVSTDTQYF
>TRBJ1-5|.|.|TRBV19
TGTGCCAGTAGTACAAGCAACAACAGGGATCAGCCCCAGCATTTT
CASSTSNNRDQPQHF
>TRBJ1-2|.|.|TRBV12-3/TRBV12-4
TGTGCCAGCAGTGAGGGCGCCTATGGCTACACCTTC
CASSEGAYGYTF
>TRBJ2-1|.|.|TRBV6-5
TGTGCCAGCCAAGGCCTGTTGGGGTCGTGGCATGAGCAGTTCTTC
CASQGLLGSWHEQFF
>TRBJ2-7|TRBD1|few|TRBV5-1
TGCGCCAGCTCGGAGGACAGGGAGGACGAGCAGTACTTC
CASSEDREDEQYF
>TRBJ1-1|.|few|TRBV4-1
TGCGCCAGCAGCAGGACGGTGAACACTGAAGCTTTCTTT
CASSRTVNTEAFF
>TRBJ2-2|TRBD2|few|TRBV7-9
TGTGCCAGCAGCACCAGCGGGGGAGCGAACACCGGGGAGCTGTTTTTT
CASSTSGGANTGELFF
>TRBJ2-1|TRBD2|.|TRBV2
TGTGCCAGCAGCGAAGCGCGGGGGGACGCTGAGCAGTTCTTC
CASSEARGDAEQFF
>TRBJ2-1|TRBD2|few|TRBV4-3
TGCGCCAGCCAGACTAGCGTGGGTCTCGGGAATGAGCAGTTCTTC
CASQTSVGLGNEQFF
>TRBJ1-2|.|.|TRBV5-1
TGCGCCAGCAGCTTCGGGATTAACTATGGCTACACCTTC
CASSFGINYGYTF
>TRBJ2-2|TRBD2|.|TRBV4-2
TGTGCCAGCAGCCAAGACCAACCGGGACTAGTTGTTAACACCGGGGAGCTGTTTTTT
CASSQDQPGLVVNTGELFF
>TRBJ2-7|TRBD1|few|TRBV20-1
TGCAGTGCTAGAGATCTGGGACAGGGAGAAAGCGAGCAGTACTTC
CSARDLGQGESEQYF
>TRBJ1-6|.|.|TRBV7-2
TGTGCCAGCAGCCGCCCGCTCGTGGTATCCTATAATTCACCCCTCCACTTT
CASSRPLVVSYNSPLHF
>TRBJ2-2|.|many|TRBV20-1
TGCAGTGCTAGATCAAAGGGGCAGTACACCGGGGAGCTGTTTTTT
CSARSKGQYTGELFF
>TRBJ2-5|TRBD2|few|TRBV18
TGTGCCAGCTCTGGCGGACTAGCGGGGGTTGAAGAGACCCAGTACTTC
CASSGGLAGVEETQYF
>TRBJ1-2|TRBD1|many|TRBV15
TGTGCCACCAGCAAAAGGGGACAGGTCTATGGCTACACCTTC
CATSKRGQVYGYTF
>TRBJ2-6|.|few|TRBV29-1
TGCAGCGTTGTACATCGAGGGTCCGGGGCCAACGTCCTGACTTTC
CSVVHRGSGANVLTF
>TRBJ2-1|.|.|TRBV4-1
TGCGCCAGCAGCCAAGGCTGGGGGCGGGACAATGAGCAGTTCTTC
CASSQGWGRDNEQFF
>TRBJ2-7|.|.|TRBV7-9
TGTGCCAGCAGCTTCGAGGGCCTTTCCTACGAGCAGTACTTC
CASSFEGLSYEQYF
>TRBJ2-2|.|.|TRBV7-9
TGTGCCAGCAGCCCCATAGAAGCGGATACGAACACCGGGGAGCTGTTTTTT
CASSPIEADTNTGELFF
>TRBJ1-4|TRBD1|.|TRBV7-9
TGTGCCAGCAGCTCAGGGGGATCTCCTGAAAAACTGTTTTTT
CASSSGGSPEKLFF
>TRBJ2-5|TRBD2|few|TRBV28
TGTGCCAGCAGCCTACCAAACCGACTAGCGGGGGGGCCCCGAGAGACCCAGTACTTC
CASSLPNRLAGGPRETQYF
>TRBJ2-7|TRBD1|.|TRBV5-5
TGTGCCAGCAGCAACACAGGGGGCTACGAGCAGTACTTC
CASSNTGGYEQYF
>TRBJ2-1|.|.|TRBV11-2
TGTGCCAGCAGCTTAGCCCAAGGGCAGTTCTTC
CASSLAQGQFF
>TRBJ1-2|TRBD1|few|TRBV7-9
TGTGCCAGCAGTTCCGGACAGGGACTTGACTATGGCTACACCTTC
CASSSGQGLDYGYTF
>TRBJ2-1|TRBD2|.|TRBV7-9
TGTGCCAGCAGCTTAGGCGGGGGGGTATACAATGAGCAGTTCTTC
CASSLGGGVYNEQFF
>TRBJ2-1|.|many|TRBV6-2/TRBV6-3
TGTGCCAGCAGTTTTTATAATGAGCAGTTCTTC
CASSFYNEQFF
>TRBJ2-7|.|many|TRBV7-8
TGTGCCAGCAGCTTAGCCGGTGTGGAGGGGAGCCCCTACGAGCAGTACTTC
CASSLAGVEGSPYEQYF